The rows below give T cell receptor beta chains drawn from one sample of a study of OX40 agonist ivuxolimab in advanced cancers. This table comes from immunoSEQ multiplex PCR, and its TCRdb copy is limited to in-frame clones, with some not included. This repertoire shows about 42,000 clones, about 86% found once; its top ten account for just over 20%. Sequences were derived from CD4+ or CD8+ T cells sorted from blood, sampled in a trial of the OX40 agonist ivuxolimab. Receptors were obtained from an adult with an advanced solid tumor such as melanoma, head and neck, liver or kidney cancer. The CDR3 runs from the conserved cysteine through the conserved F or W. Each record gives: V gene, clone size, CDR3 length, J gene, D gene, CDR3 DNA, CDR3 protein. A D gene is named only where the DNA matches it firmly. For some rows the clone size is stated as once, few or many, or as a class when expanded; others skip it.

V gene: TRBV18
clone size: once
CDR3 length: 14
J gene: TRBJ2-7
D gene: -
CDR3 DNA: TGTGCCAGCTCAGGCTCCGGGACGGAGAATGAGCAGTACTTC
CDR3 protein: CASSGSGTENEQYF

V gene: TRBV27
clone size: -
CDR3 length: 11
J gene: TRBJ1-1
D gene: -
CDR3 DNA: TGTGCCGAGGAGGGGGGGACTGAAGCTTTCTTT
CDR3 protein: CAEEGGTEAFF

V gene: TRBV7-2
clone size: few
CDR3 length: 18
J gene: TRBJ2-7
D gene: -
CDR3 DNA: TGTGCCAGCAGCTTAGATTCAGGGAAGAGCTGGACCTCCTACGAGCAGTACTTC
CDR3 protein: CASSLDSGKSWTSYEQYF

V gene: TRBV11-2
clone size: -
CDR3 length: 13
J gene: TRBJ2-4
D gene: -
CDR3 DNA: TGTGCCAGCAGCTTAGGAGGGGGGCACATTCAGTACTTC
CDR3 protein: CASSLGGGHIQYF

V gene: TRBV9
clone size: once
CDR3 length: 14
J gene: TRBJ2-5
D gene: -
CDR3 DNA: TGTGCCAGCAGCGTAGGGACATCGGAAGAGACCCAGTACTTC
CDR3 protein: CASSVGTSEETQYF

V gene: TRBV7-2
clone size: -
CDR3 length: 14
J gene: TRBJ1-1
D gene: -
CDR3 DNA: TGTGCCAGCAGCTTATGGACAGCTAACACTGAAGCTTTCTTT
CDR3 protein: CASSLWTANTEAFF

V gene: TRBV5-4
clone size: -
CDR3 length: 12
J gene: TRBJ2-7
D gene: -
CDR3 DNA: TGTGCCAGCAGCTCTCAACGGAGAGAGCAGTACTTC
CDR3 protein: CASSSQRREQYF

V gene: TRBV28
clone size: -
CDR3 length: 17
J gene: TRBJ2-2
D gene: TRBD1
CDR3 DNA: TGTGCCAGCAGCCCCGGGACAGGGGGCGAGGGGACCGGGGAGCTGTTTTTT
CDR3 protein: CASSPGTGGEGTGELFF

V gene: TRBV5-1
clone size: -
CDR3 length: 13
J gene: TRBJ2-7
D gene: -
CDR3 DNA: TGCGCCAGCAGCTCAAAAGATGTGGGCGAGCAGTACTTC
CDR3 protein: CASSSKDVGEQYF

V gene: TRBV5-1
clone size: -
CDR3 length: 13
J gene: TRBJ2-2
D gene: -
CDR3 DNA: TGCGCCAGCAGGGACTCCGATCTTAAGGAGCTGTTTTTT
CDR3 protein: CASRDSDLKELFF

V gene: TRBV2
clone size: few
CDR3 length: 14
J gene: TRBJ1-2
D gene: -
CDR3 DNA: TGTGCCAGCAGTGAAGCGGTCGGGTTAGTAGGCTACACCTTC
CDR3 protein: CASSEAVGLVGYTF

V gene: TRBV5-6
clone size: -
CDR3 length: 16
J gene: TRBJ1-2
D gene: -
CDR3 DNA: TGTGCCAGCAGCCCGGACGGGTTTAAAGCTAACTATGGCTACACCTTC
CDR3 protein: CASSPDGFKANYGYTF

V gene: TRBV15
clone size: -
CDR3 length: 14
J gene: TRBJ1-5
D gene: -
CDR3 DNA: TGTGCCACCTCCGAGGCCAGGGAGAATCAGCCCCAGCATTTT
CDR3 protein: CATSEARENQPQHF

V gene: TRBV13
clone size: -
CDR3 length: 13
J gene: TRBJ2-5
D gene: -
CDR3 DNA: TGTGCCAGCAGCCCGGGACTTCAAGAGACCCAGTACTTC
CDR3 protein: CASSPGLQETQYF

V gene: TRBV9
clone size: few
CDR3 length: 14
J gene: TRBJ2-7
D gene: TRBD1
CDR3 DNA: TGTGCCAGCAGCGAGGACAGGATGAACTACGAGCAGTACTTC
CDR3 protein: CASSEDRMNYEQYF

V gene: TRBV27
clone size: -
CDR3 length: 15
J gene: TRBJ1-4
D gene: -
CDR3 DNA: TGTGCCAGCAGTTTATTCGGGGGGGGGAAGGAAAAACTGTTTTTT
CDR3 protein: CASSLFGGGKEKLFF

V gene: TRBV4-1
clone size: once
CDR3 length: 14
J gene: TRBJ2-2
D gene: TRBD2
CDR3 DNA: TGCGCCAGCAGGGCGGGGGGGATGGCCGGGGAGCTGTTTTTT
CDR3 protein: CASRAGGMAGELFF

V gene: TRBV28
clone size: -
CDR3 length: 15
J gene: TRBJ2-5
D gene: -
CDR3 DNA: TGTGCCAGCAGTTTACTCGGGTCAAAGGGGGAGACCCAGTACTTC
CDR3 protein: CASSLLGSKGETQYF

V gene: TRBV7-8
clone size: once
CDR3 length: 18
J gene: TRBJ1-2
D gene: TRBD1
CDR3 DNA: TGTGCCAGCAGCCCCACCCCGGGACAGGGGGCGTCGCTCTATGGCTACACCTTC
CDR3 protein: CASSPTPGQGASLYGYTF

V gene: TRBV6-1
clone size: -
CDR3 length: 16
J gene: TRBJ2-1
D gene: TRBD1
CDR3 DNA: TGTGCCAGCAGTGAACCGGGACAGGTGACCTACAATGAGCAGTTCTTC
CDR3 protein: CASSEPGQVTYNEQFF

V gene: TRBV29-1
clone size: -
CDR3 length: 15
J gene: TRBJ2-1
D gene: TRBD2
CDR3 DNA: TGCAGCGTTGAATTAGCGGGGGCCCATTTCAATGAGCAGTTCTTC
CDR3 protein: CSVELAGAHFNEQFF

V gene: TRBV4-3
clone size: -
CDR3 length: 18
J gene: TRBJ2-3
D gene: -
CDR3 DNA: TGCGCCAGCAGCCAATTATTGGTTCTGGGGGGGGGCGGAGATACGCAGTATTTT
CDR3 protein: CASSQLLVLGGGGDTQYF

V gene: TRBV28
clone size: -
CDR3 length: 13
J gene: TRBJ1-1
D gene: -
CDR3 DNA: TGTGCCAGCAGTGAAGGGGTAGGATCCGAAGCTTTCTTT
CDR3 protein: CASSEGVGSEAFF

V gene: TRBV7-3
clone size: -
CDR3 length: 13
J gene: TRBJ2-1
D gene: -
CDR3 DNA: TGTGCCAGCAGCTTACCAGGGTCGGATGAGCAGTTCTTC
CDR3 protein: CASSLPGSDEQFF

V gene: TRBV7-2
clone size: -
CDR3 length: 13
J gene: TRBJ2-7
D gene: -
CDR3 DNA: TGTGCCAGCAGCTTCATCGTGGCCTACGAGCAGTACTTC
CDR3 protein: CASSFIVAYEQYF

V gene: TRBV13
clone size: -
CDR3 length: 15
J gene: TRBJ2-7
D gene: TRBD1
CDR3 DNA: TGTGCCAGCAGCCTATCAGACAGGGAACACTACGAGCAGTACTTC
CDR3 protein: CASSLSDREHYEQYF

V gene: TRBV11-3
clone size: -
CDR3 length: 12
J gene: TRBJ2-2
D gene: -
CDR3 DNA: TGTGCCAGCAGCCTGAACACCGGGGAGCTGTTTTTT
CDR3 protein: CASSLNTGELFF

V gene: TRBV7-6
clone size: few
CDR3 length: 14
J gene: TRBJ2-7
D gene: -
CDR3 DNA: TGTGCCAGCAGCTTAGAGGCGACGGCCTACGAGCAGTACTTC
CDR3 protein: CASSLEATAYEQYF

V gene: TRBV9
clone size: -
CDR3 length: 13
J gene: TRBJ2-1
D gene: -
CDR3 DNA: TGTGCCAGCAGCTCGGGACTCCACAATGAGCAGTTCTTC
CDR3 protein: CASSSGLHNEQFF

V gene: TRBV6-5
clone size: -
CDR3 length: 12
J gene: TRBJ2-7
D gene: -
CDR3 DNA: TGTGCCAGCAGTTACCCTCCAGACGAGCAGTACTTC
CDR3 protein: CASSYPPDEQYF

V gene: TRBV5-6
clone size: -
CDR3 length: 14
J gene: TRBJ1-2
D gene: -
CDR3 DNA: TGTGCCAGCAGCTCCCCGGAGGGGAACTATGGCTACACCTTC
CDR3 protein: CASSSPEGNYGYTF

V gene: TRBV6-5
clone size: -
CDR3 length: 15
J gene: TRBJ2-2
D gene: -
CDR3 DNA: TGTGCCAGCAGCTTTAAGGGGGGGAACACCGGGGAGCTGTTTTTT
CDR3 protein: CASSFKGGNTGELFF

V gene: TRBV28
clone size: -
CDR3 length: 15
J gene: TRBJ1-1
D gene: -
CDR3 DNA: TGTGCCAGTATCCCGACAGGCCTCATGAACACTGAAGCTTTCTTT
CDR3 protein: CASIPTGLMNTEAFF

V gene: TRBV11-3
clone size: once
CDR3 length: 14
J gene: TRBJ1-2
D gene: -
CDR3 DNA: TGTGCCAGCAGCCACGACGTGCGGGGTTACGGCTACACCTTC
CDR3 protein: CASSHDVRGYGYTF

V gene: TRBV28
clone size: -
CDR3 length: 15
J gene: TRBJ1-4
D gene: -
CDR3 DNA: TGTGCCAGCAGTTCCCGGACATACCGAAATGAAAAACTGTTTTTT
CDR3 protein: CASSSRTYRNEKLFF

V gene: TRBV5-5
clone size: -
CDR3 length: 15
J gene: TRBJ1-4
D gene: TRBD1
CDR3 DNA: TGTGCCAGCAGCTTCGGACAGGGACCTAATGAAAAACTGTTTTTT
CDR3 protein: CASSFGQGPNEKLFF

V gene: TRBV19
clone size: -
CDR3 length: 14
J gene: TRBJ2-7
D gene: -
CDR3 DNA: TGTGCCAGTAGTATAGGGGGCAACGGCTACGAGCAGTACTTC
CDR3 protein: CASSIGGNGYEQYF

V gene: TRBV5-4
clone size: -
CDR3 length: 15
J gene: TRBJ2-7
D gene: TRBD1
CDR3 DNA: TGTGCCAGCAGCTCACGTCCGGGACAGACGGGCGAGCAGTACTTC
CDR3 protein: CASSSRPGQTGEQYF

V gene: TRBV7-9
clone size: -
CDR3 length: 14
J gene: TRBJ1-4
D gene: TRBD1
CDR3 DNA: TGTGCCAGCAGCACAGGGGGTCCAAATGAAAAACTGTTTTTT
CDR3 protein: CASSTGGPNEKLFF

V gene: TRBV2
clone size: -
CDR3 length: 14
J gene: TRBJ1-6
D gene: -
CDR3 DNA: TGTGCCAGCAGTGTCGACAGGCTCTATTCACCCCTCCACTTT
CDR3 protein: CASSVDRLYSPLHF

V gene: TRBV6-6
clone size: -
CDR3 length: 16
J gene: TRBJ2-1
D gene: -
CDR3 DNA: TGTGCCAGCGCTCTCCCCTGGGACAAGGGGGACAATGAGCAGTTCTTC
CDR3 protein: CASALPWDKGDNEQFF

V gene: TRBV9
clone size: once
CDR3 length: 20
J gene: TRBJ2-3
D gene: TRBD1
CDR3 DNA: TGTGCCAGCAGCGTAGACAAGGACAGGGTTTATGTCTCTAGCACAGATACGCAGTATTTT
CDR3 protein: CASSVDKDRVYVSSTDTQYF

V gene: TRBV19
clone size: -
CDR3 length: 14
J gene: TRBJ1-3
D gene: -
CDR3 DNA: TGTGCCAGTAGGGAGTGGGAGGCTGGAAACACCATATATTTT
CDR3 protein: CASREWEAGNTIYF

V gene: TRBV5-5
clone size: -
CDR3 length: 16
J gene: TRBJ2-1
D gene: -
CDR3 DNA: TGTGCCAGCAGCTTGGAGGGGTGGGGCTCCTACAATGAGCAGTTCTTC
CDR3 protein: CASSLEGWGSYNEQFF

V gene: TRBV19
clone size: -
CDR3 length: 15
J gene: TRBJ1-2
D gene: -
CDR3 DNA: TGTGCCAGTAGTGTCAGACAGAATATTAACTATGGCTACACCTTC
CDR3 protein: CASSVRQNINYGYTF